This T cell receptor (beta chain) was sequenced in a study of identifying expanded T cells in peripheral blood. About this clone itself: Its antigen remains unidentified.

V was clipped by 4 bases and J by 2 bases, with 9 bases between them. The germline CDR1 and CDR2 sequences are SGHRS and YFSETQ. The CDR3 is 13 amino acids. Healthy donors had no documented immune events, such as infections, while sampled. Findings and limits, study-wide: Variance in clone template counts between approximately two-week samples significantly increased with total template count across all healthy donors. Over around two and four weeks, about 15 and 19 clones changed, versus 1.2 between replicates.

The method was immunoSEQ multiplex PCR; TCRdb's version includes in-frame clones alone and lacks a portion of them. This sample has over 85,000 clones, with around 88% found just once. The receptor was derived from a person aged 18-70 years in good health. The sequencing input was blood. The gene calls are TRBV5-1 and TRBJ1-2, with D possibly being TRBD1 (5 bases). The CDR3 nucleotides read TGCGCCAGCAGCCAGGACAACAACTATGGCTACACCTTC. Residues: CASSQDNNYGYTF.